This T cell receptor beta chain appears in the sequencing data of a study of cytomegalovirus exposure and HLA in healthy donors. The study, taken as a whole, reports: CMV antigen specificity of a few CMV-associated chains was confirmed in vitro.

CDR3 length: 14 amino acids. V lost 2 bases to trimming and J lost 2 bases, with 10 bases between them. The germline V gene encodes CDR1 SGHNT and CDR2 YYREEE (reference sequence). The PCR used 60 Vbeta and 13 Jbeta primers. Assay used: immunoSEQ multiplex PCR; TCRdb lists only in-frame clones, some missing. The sample consists of fewer than 200,000 clones, roughly four fifths of them appearing once. This clone was picked up a small number of times. The target antigen is unknown. The chain employs TRBV5-4 and TRBJ1-2, with TRBD1 as a possible D gene (5 bases). The sequence came from a woman between 50 and 59 years old in good health and CMV-seronegative. The source material was PBMCs. The CDR3 is CASSFPGLNYGYTF. The CDR3 DNA sequence: TGTGCCAGCAGCTTCCCAGGGCTCAACTATGGCTACACCTTC.